This T cell receptor beta chain was sequenced in a study of cytomegalovirus exposure and HLA in healthy donors. Trimming at V came to 5 bases and at J to 3 bases, leaving 2 bases not matched to a gene. The CDR3 extends over 14 amino acids. From germline, CDR1 is MNHEY and CDR2 SVGAGI. Method: immunoSEQ multiplex PCR; TCRdb's copy keeps in-frame clones and lacks some. This sample has roughly 98,000 clones, with roughly 87% found just once. This TCR was recovered from a man aged 18 to 29 in good health and CMV-seropositive. Sequencing input: PBMCs. The chain couples TRBV6-5 to TRBJ2-3; 10 bases agree with TRBD2. This CDR3 reads CASSTGLATDTQYF. The CDR3 DNA reads as TGTGCCAGCAGTACGGGACTAGCGACAGATACGCAGTATTTT.